The text below deals with one T cell receptor (beta chain). Antigen specificity is unknown. Healthy bone marrow donors made up the cohort. This specimen comes from a study of cytomegalovirus exposure and HLA in healthy donors. Study-wide context: Roughly four fifths of around 390 genotyped donors fell in the Caucasian-associated ancestry cluster. General study points: A later analysis showed HLA-associated TCR beta chains outstripping equally common others in clonal expansion.

This CDR3 contains 13 residues. PCR primers comprised 60 Vbeta and 13 Jbeta primers. Clones were read by immunoSEQ multiplex PCR, and TCRdb kept only the in-frame ones, dropping some. Of 75,000 to 100,000 clones listed, over 75% are singletons. The genes are TRBV21-1 and TRBJ1-6. TRBV21-1 is deemed a pseudogene. The sequenced sample was PBMCs. This clonotype originated in a man in his forties in good health and CMV-seropositive. The CDR3 nucleotides read TGTGCCATCAGGTGGGGGATCTCTCCGGGGGGAACCTTT. Residues: CAIRWGISPGGTF.